Listed below are T cell receptor beta chains from one sample, sequenced in a study of siplizumab effects on memory and regulatory T cells. Profiling relied on immunoSEQ multiplex PCR, and the TCRdb table lists in-frame clones only, not all of them. Of 85,000 to 95,000 clones listed, approximately 95% are singletons. Sequenced sample: non-Treg CD4+ T cells sorted from blood. The receptors here all came from a human donor in good health. The CDR3 runs from the conserved cysteine through the conserved F or W. Each record gives: D gene, V gene, J gene, CDR3 protein. A D gene is named only where the DNA matches it firmly.

d_call: NA; v_call: TRBV10-2; j_call: TRBJ1-6; cdr3_aa: CASSDRTFSLSYNSPLHF
d_call: TRBD2; v_call: TRBV20-1; j_call: TRBJ2-1; cdr3_aa: CSAPSGRGRFF
d_call: TRBD1; v_call: TRBV7-9; j_call: TRBJ1-2; cdr3_aa: CASSVGTGAYGYTF
d_call: NA; v_call: TRBV11-2; j_call: TRBJ1-1; cdr3_aa: CASSLPGTANTEAFF
d_call: TRBD1; v_call: TRBV7-7; j_call: TRBJ2-1; cdr3_aa: CASSLLTGSEQFF
d_call: NA; v_call: TRBV4-1; j_call: TRBJ1-1; cdr3_aa: CASSWPNTEAFF
d_call: TRBD2; v_call: TRBV5-5; j_call: TRBJ2-1; cdr3_aa: CASSFRLAGGSSYNEQFF
d_call: TRBD1; v_call: TRBV5-6; j_call: TRBJ1-1; cdr3_aa: CASSIMGQAATEAFF
d_call: NA; v_call: TRBV14; j_call: TRBJ1-1; cdr3_aa: CASSPTGGGTEAFF
d_call: TRBD1; v_call: TRBV4-1; j_call: TRBJ1-6; cdr3_aa: CASSSPGQGDNSPLHF
d_call: NA; v_call: TRBV6-5; j_call: TRBJ2-5; cdr3_aa: CASSYPAQETQYF
d_call: NA; v_call: TRBV2; j_call: TRBJ2-1; cdr3_aa: CASSPSYEQFF
d_call: NA; v_call: TRBV4-1; j_call: TRBJ2-1; cdr3_aa: CASSQNIAKYNEQFF
d_call: NA; v_call: TRBV7-9; j_call: NA; cdr3_aa: CASSLSSYEQYF
d_call: NA; v_call: TRBV5-6; j_call: TRBJ1-5; cdr3_aa: CASSPAPGVDQPQHF
d_call: NA; v_call: TRBV14; j_call: TRBJ1-2; cdr3_aa: CASSHPGVDYGYTF
d_call: NA; v_call: TRBV7-9; j_call: TRBJ1-1; cdr3_aa: CASSLVRGGNTEAFF
d_call: NA; v_call: TRBV6-5; j_call: TRBJ1-2; cdr3_aa: CASSSPDTAGYTF
d_call: NA; v_call: TRBV2; j_call: TRBJ2-7; cdr3_aa: CASSQTVSNHEQYF
d_call: NA; v_call: TRBV5-1; j_call: TRBJ1-2; cdr3_aa: CASSTPGGGHYGYTF
d_call: TRBD2; v_call: TRBV5-4; j_call: TRBJ2-7; cdr3_aa: CASSSGLARHYEQYF
d_call: NA; v_call: TRBV7-2; j_call: TRBJ1-2; cdr3_aa: CASSLNRIGYTF
d_call: NA; v_call: TRBV6-5; j_call: TRBJ2-3; cdr3_aa: CASSYPGTDTQYF
d_call: TRBD1; v_call: TRBV6-6; j_call: TRBJ2-1; cdr3_aa: CASTPIPGQGANEQFF
d_call: TRBD1; v_call: TRBV9; j_call: TRBJ1-2; cdr3_aa: CASSLGQNYGYTF
d_call: NA; v_call: TRBV5-6; j_call: TRBJ1-5; cdr3_aa: CASSFTGLGNQPQHF
d_call: TRBD2; v_call: TRBV6-5; j_call: TRBJ2-7; cdr3_aa: CASSPTSGPFYEQYF
d_call: TRBD2; v_call: TRBV7-8; j_call: TRBJ2-7; cdr3_aa: CASSLTSGSSEQYF
d_call: NA; v_call: TRBV11-1; j_call: TRBJ2-1; cdr3_aa: CASSLEGDGGFF
d_call: NA; v_call: TRBV4-1; j_call: TRBJ2-2; cdr3_aa: CASSQTTGSNTGELFF
d_call: NA; v_call: TRBV19; j_call: TRBJ1-1; cdr3_aa: CASSTPRGRDLAGAFF
d_call: TRBD2; v_call: TRBV7-3; j_call: TRBJ2-1; cdr3_aa: CASSLTSGEQFF
d_call: NA; v_call: TRBV7-9; j_call: TRBJ1-2; cdr3_aa: CASSLPSSVYGYTF
d_call: TRBD1; v_call: TRBV6-1; j_call: TRBJ2-1; cdr3_aa: CASSGDRFYNEQFF
d_call: TRBD2; v_call: TRBV6-5; j_call: TRBJ2-5; cdr3_aa: CASSYGSGTSPQTQYF
d_call: NA; v_call: TRBV27; j_call: TRBJ2-6; cdr3_aa: CASSLLGAGANVLTF
d_call: NA; v_call: TRBV9; j_call: TRBJ1-2; cdr3_aa: CASSGTVREPYYGYTF
d_call: NA; v_call: TRBV5-1; j_call: TRBJ2-3; cdr3_aa: CASTTGEGAPADTQYF
d_call: NA; v_call: TRBV4-3; j_call: TRBJ2-1; cdr3_aa: CASSQARVNEQFF
d_call: NA; v_call: TRBV30; j_call: TRBJ1-2; cdr3_aa: CAWTPKIRLRGYTF
d_call: NA; v_call: TRBV9; j_call: TRBJ1-1; cdr3_aa: CASSVFGGNTEAFF
d_call: TRBD1; v_call: TRBV5-1; j_call: TRBJ1-4; cdr3_aa: CASSSTDRAEKLFF
d_call: NA; v_call: TRBV20-1; j_call: TRBJ1-1; cdr3_aa: CSARKNTEAFF
d_call: TRBD1; v_call: TRBV25-1; j_call: TRBJ2-7; cdr3_aa: CASSGDRVGHLEQYF
d_call: NA; v_call: TRBV7-3; j_call: TRBJ1-1; cdr3_aa: CASSLTRLTNTEAFF
d_call: TRBD1; v_call: TRBV29-1; j_call: TRBJ1-4; cdr3_aa: CSVAGTGDEKLFF
d_call: NA; v_call: TRBV5-5; j_call: TRBJ2-7; cdr3_aa: CASSLLGSYEQYF
d_call: NA; v_call: TRBV6-1; j_call: TRBJ2-1; cdr3_aa: CASSEHNEQFF
d_call: NA; v_call: TRBV12-2; j_call: TRBJ2-3; cdr3_aa: CASRAGPFLPDTQYF
d_call: TRBD1; v_call: TRBV5-1; j_call: TRBJ2-7; cdr3_aa: CASSLATGTGGYEQYF
d_call: NA; v_call: TRBV5-6; j_call: TRBJ2-3; cdr3_aa: CASSPLGTNTDTQYF
d_call: TRBD1; v_call: TRBV25-1; j_call: TRBJ1-4; cdr3_aa: CASSDPRTGPNEKLFF
d_call: TRBD1; v_call: TRBV29-1; j_call: TRBJ1-1; cdr3_aa: CSVDRGAMNTEAFF
d_call: TRBD1; v_call: TRBV6-1; j_call: TRBJ2-7; cdr3_aa: CASRRDRAAYEQYF
d_call: NA; v_call: TRBV7-9; j_call: TRBJ1-5; cdr3_aa: CASSTRGGNQPQHF